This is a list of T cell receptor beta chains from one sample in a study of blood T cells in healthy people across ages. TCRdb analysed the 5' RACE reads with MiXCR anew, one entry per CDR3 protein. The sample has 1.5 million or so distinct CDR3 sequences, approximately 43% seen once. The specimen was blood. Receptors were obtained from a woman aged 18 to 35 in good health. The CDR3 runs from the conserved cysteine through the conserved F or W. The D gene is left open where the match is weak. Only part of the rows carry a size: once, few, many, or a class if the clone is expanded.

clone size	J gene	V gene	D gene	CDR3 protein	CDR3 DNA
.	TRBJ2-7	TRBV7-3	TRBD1	CASSLGQGGLDEQYF	TGTGCCAGCAGCTTAGGACAGGGTGGACTCGACGAGCAGTACTTC
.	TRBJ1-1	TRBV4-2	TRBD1	CASSYTGDTEAFF	TGTGCCAGCAGCTATACAGGGGACACTGAAGCTTTCTTT
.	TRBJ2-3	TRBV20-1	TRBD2	CSARAPGLAGTDTQYF	TGCAGTGCTAGAGCGCCGGGACTAGCGGGTACAGATACGCAGTATTTT
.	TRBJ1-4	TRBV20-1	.	CSADRDTPEKLFF	TGCAGTGCTGACCGGGACACCCCGGAGAAACTGTTTTTT
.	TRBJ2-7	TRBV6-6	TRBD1	CASRTLGTGGWYEQYF	TGTGCCAGCCGAACCCTTGGGACAGGGGGGTGGTACGAGCAGTACTTC
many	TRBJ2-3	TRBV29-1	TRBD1	CSVDTGAQPDTQYF	TGCAGCGTCGATACAGGGGCGCAGCCAGATACGCAGTATTTT
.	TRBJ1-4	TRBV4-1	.	CASSHPQTNEKLFF	TGCGCCAGCAGCCACCCTCAAACTAATGAAAAACTGTTTTTT
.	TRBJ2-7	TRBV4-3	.	CASSQIGDGSYEQYF	TGCGCCAGCAGCCAAATAGGGGACGGTTCCTACGAGCAGTACTTC
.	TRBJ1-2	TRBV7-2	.	CASSLAGGTPGYTF	TGTGCCAGCAGCTTAGCTGGAGGGACCCCTGGCTACACCTTC
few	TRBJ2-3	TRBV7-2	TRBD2	CASSARLAAPTDTQYF	TGTGCCAGCAGCGCAAGACTAGCGGCCCCCACAGATACGCAGTATTTT
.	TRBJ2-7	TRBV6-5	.	CASSVPASYEQYF	TGTGCCAGCTCAGTCCCAGCTAGTTACGAGCAGTACTTC
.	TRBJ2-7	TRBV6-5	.	CASVGGPLNEQYF	TGTGCCAGCGTAGGGGGGCCGCTCAATGAGCAGTACTTC
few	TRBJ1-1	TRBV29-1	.	CSVVSQVNTEAFF	TGCAGCGTTGTTTCCCAGGTAAACACTGAAGCTTTCTTT
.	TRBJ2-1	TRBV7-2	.	CASSTGGVAVQYEQFF	TGTGCCAGCAGCACAGGGGGGGTGGCGGTACAATATGAGCAGTTCTTC
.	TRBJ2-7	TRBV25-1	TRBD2	CAGSSFQGGLEDYEQYF	TGTGCCGGCAGTTCATTCCAAGGGGGACTAGAAGATTACGAGCAGTACTTC
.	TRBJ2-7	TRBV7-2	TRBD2	CASSRPSGTRNYEQYF	TGTGCCAGCAGCCGACCCTCCGGGACTAGAAACTACGAGCAGTACTTC
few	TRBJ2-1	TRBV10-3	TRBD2	CAISERLAGSNEQFF	TGTGCCATCAGTGAGCGGCTAGCGGGCAGTAATGAGCAGTTCTTC
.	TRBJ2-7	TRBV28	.	CASTSGGQEQYF	TGTGCCAGCACCTCCGGGGGGCAAGAGCAGTACTTC
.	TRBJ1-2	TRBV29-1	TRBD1	CSVEGTGFIDYGYTF	TGCAGCGTTGAGGGGACAGGGTTTATTGACTATGGCTACACCTTC
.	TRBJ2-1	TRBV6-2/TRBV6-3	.	CASSYGRNYNEQFF	TGTGCCAGCAGTTACGGCAGGAACTACAATGAGCAGTTCTTC
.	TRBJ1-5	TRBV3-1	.	CASAQNRQGNQPQHF	TGTGCCAGCGCCCAAAATCGACAGGGCAATCAGCCCCAGCATTTT
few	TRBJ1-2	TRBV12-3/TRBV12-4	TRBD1	CASSPSRDRVANYGYTF	TGTGCCAGCAGTCCGTCCCGGGACAGGGTTGCTAACTATGGCTACACCTTC
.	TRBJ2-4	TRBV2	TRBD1	CASYAPGQGLDIQYF	TGTGCCAGCTACGCTCCTGGACAGGGTTTAGACATTCAGTACTTC
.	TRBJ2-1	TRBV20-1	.	CSARDNSYNEQFF	TGCAGTGCTCGAGATAATTCCTACAATGAGCAGTTCTTC
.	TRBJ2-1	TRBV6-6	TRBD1	CASSASTGYNEQFF	TGTGCCAGCAGTGCCTCGACAGGGTACAATGAGCAGTTCTTC
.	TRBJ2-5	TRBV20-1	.	CSASYPSLYKQYF	TGCAGTGCTAGCTACCCCTCTCTATACAAGCAGTACTTC
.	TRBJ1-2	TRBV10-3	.	CAISEIRGSYGYTF	TGTGCCATCAGTGAGATCCGAGGATCCTATGGCTACACCTTC
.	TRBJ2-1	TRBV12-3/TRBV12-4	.	CASSSLRSHNEQFF	TGTGCCAGCAGTTCTCTCAGGAGCCACAATGAGCAGTTCTTC
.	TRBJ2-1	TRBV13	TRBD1	CASSYPGQGVQWEFF	TGTGCCAGCAGCTACCCGGGACAGGGGGTACAGTGGGAGTTCTTC
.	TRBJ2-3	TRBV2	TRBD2	CASSSERLALYF	TGTGCCAGCAGTTCTGAGAGACTAGCATTGTATTTT
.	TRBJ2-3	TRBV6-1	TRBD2	CASKLEREGPYSTQYF	TGTGCCAGCAAACTAGAGCGGGAGGGGCCCTATAGTACGCAGTATTTT
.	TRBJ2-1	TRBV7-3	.	CASSPGQIYNEQFF	TGTGCCAGCAGCCCCGGACAGATTTACAATGAGCAGTTCTTC
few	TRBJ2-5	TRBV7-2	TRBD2	CASSLASTAGGKTQYF	TGTGCCAGCAGCTTGGCAAGTACAGCGGGGGGGAAGACCCAGTACTTC
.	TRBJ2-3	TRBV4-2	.	CASSQDGNTDTRYF	TGTGCCAGCAGCCAAGATGGGAACACAGATACGCGGTATTTT
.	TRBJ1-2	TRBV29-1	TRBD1	CSVDLQGGNYGYTF	TGCAGTGTGGACCTACAGGGGGGCAACTATGGCTACACCTTC
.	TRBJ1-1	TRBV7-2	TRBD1	CASSLDGQVKNTEAFF	TGTGCCAGCAGCTTAGACGGACAGGTTAAGAACACTGAAGCTTTCTTT
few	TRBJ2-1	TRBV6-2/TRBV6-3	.	CASSSEFSYNEQFF	TGTGCCAGCAGCTCAGAGTTTTCCTACAATGAGCAGTTCTTC
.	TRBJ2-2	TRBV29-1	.	CSVEAGNTGELFF	TGCAGCGTTGAAGCAGGGAACACCGGGGAGCTGTTTTTT
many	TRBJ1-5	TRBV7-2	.	CASSLVLGSNQPQHF	TGTGCCAGCAGCTTAGTTTTGGGAAGCAATCAGCCCCAGCATTTT
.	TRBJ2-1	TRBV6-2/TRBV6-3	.	CASRMSYNEQFF	TGTGCCAGCAGAATGTCCTACAATGAGCAGTTCTTC
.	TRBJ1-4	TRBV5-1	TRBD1	CASSGGDRGYEKLFF	TGCGCCAGCAGCGGTGGGGACAGGGGTTATGAAAAACTGTTTTTT
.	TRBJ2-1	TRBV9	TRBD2	CASGGVSHNEQFF	TGTGCCAGCGGGGGGGTCTCCCACAATGAGCAGTTCTTC
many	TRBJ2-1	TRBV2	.	CATGSYNEQFF	TGTGCCACCGGGTCATACAATGAGCAGTTCTTC
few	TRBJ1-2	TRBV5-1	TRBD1	CASSQGQPANYGYSF	TGCGCCAGCAGCCAGGGACAGCCAGCTAACTATGGCTACTCCTTC
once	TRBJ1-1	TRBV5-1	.	CASCKAESTEAFF	TGCGCCTCGTGCAAGGCAGAGAGCACTGAAGCTTTCTTT
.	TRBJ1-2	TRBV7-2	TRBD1	CASSPKTGFEGYGYTF	TGTGCCAGCAGCCCCAAGACAGGGTTTGAGGGATATGGCTACACCTTC
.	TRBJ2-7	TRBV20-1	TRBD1	CSARVPGQAYEQYF	TGCAGTGCTAGAGTTCCAGGACAGGCCTACGAGCAGTACTTC
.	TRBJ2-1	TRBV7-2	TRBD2	CASSLEGLAGGARYDEQFF	TGTGCCAGCAGCTTAGAGGGACTAGCGGGAGGAGCACGGTACGATGAGCAGTTCTTC
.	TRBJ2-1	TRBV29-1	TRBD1	CSVPRAGTGVWNEQFF	TGCAGCGTCCCTCGGGCGGGGACAGGGGTTTGGAATGAGCAGTTCTTC
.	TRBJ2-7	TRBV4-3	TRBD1	CASSQEGTAEGNEQYF	TGCGCCAGCAGCCAAGAAGGGACAGCTGAAGGCAATGAGCAGTACTTC
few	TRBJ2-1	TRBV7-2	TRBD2	CASSFEAGGNEQFF	TGTGCCAGCAGCTTCGAAGCGGGGGGGAATGAGCAGTTCTTC
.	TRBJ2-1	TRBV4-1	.	CASSQMRLVGAPSYNEQFF	TGCGCCAGCAGCCAAATGAGACTAGTGGGAGCACCCTCCTACAATGAGCAGTTCTTC
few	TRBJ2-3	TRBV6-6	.	CASSYRSGTSTDTQYF	TGTGCCAGCAGTTACAGGTCGGGGACTAGCACAGATACGCAGTATTTT
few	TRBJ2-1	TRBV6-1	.	CASRDRVSSYNEQFF	TGTGCCAGCAGAGACCGGGTAAGCTCCTACAATGAGCAGTTCTTC